A single sample gave rise to the 9 T cell receptor beta chains below, sequenced in a study of OX40 agonist ivuxolimab in advanced cancers. TCRdb's copy holds only in-frame clones and misses some; the assay was immunoSEQ multiplex PCR. The sample carries tens of thousands of clones, roughly 85% recorded once. This specimen consisted of CD4+ or CD8+ T cells sorted from blood, obtained in a trial of the OX40 agonist ivuxolimab. These receptors all come from an adult with an advanced solid tumor such as melanoma, head and neck, liver or kidney cancer.

The rearrangement joins TRBV11-2 to TRBJ1-2; TRBD1 agrees at 12 bases. The CDR3 is 16 residues long. The ends lost 4 bases at V and 4 bases at J; junction bases unmatched: 7. In germline, CDR1 is SGHAT, CDR2 FQNNGV. In DNA form, the CDR3 reads TGTGCCAGCAGCTCATGGGACAGGGGGCATAGCTATGGCTACACCTTC. This encodes CASSSWDRGHSYGYTF.

The V gene is TRBV10-3, the J gene TRBJ2-2, with TRBD2 matching 13 bases. The CDR3 contains 19 residues. CDR1 and CDR2 (germline): ENHRY, SYGVKD. The trim removed 0 bases at V and 4 bases at J, leaving 8 bases unmatched. The CDR3 loop reads CAISESGGLAGAGTGELFF. The CDR3, as DNA: TGTGCCATCAGTGAGTCAGGTGGACTAGCGGGAGCGGGCACCGGGGAGCTGTTTTTT.

This chain connects TRBV7-2 to TRBJ2-7; D remains unclear. Germline loops: CDR1 SGHTA, CDR2 FQGNSA. The V end was cut by 3 bases, the J end by 1 base, with 13 bases between. This CDR3 has 15 residues. The CDR3 here is CASSFGRNPSYEQYF. Written as DNA, the CDR3 is TGTGCCAGCAGCTTTGGTCGGAACCCTTCCTACGAGCAGTACTTC.

J is TRBJ2-5 and V is TRBV7-2; 9 bases fit TRBD2. This CDR3 comprises 15 residues. CDR1 and CDR2 (germline): SGHTA, FQGNSA. V gave up 4 bases and J gave up 4 bases; unmatched junction bases: 7. CDR3 sequence (DNA): TGTGCCAGCAGCTCCTCCGGGACTAGCAGAGAGACCCAGTACTTC. As protein: CASSSSGTSRETQYF.

This sequence joins TRBV28 and TRBJ2-3, with D tentatively TRBD1 (5 bases). With 6 bases removed from V and 1 base from J, the gap between germline ends came to 11 bases. This CDR3 is built from 14 residues. Germline-derived CDR1 and CDR2 are MDHEN and SYDVKM. CDR3 residues: CASRQVFGTDTQYF. CDR3 coding DNA: TGTGCCAGCAGACAGGTTTTCGGCACAGATACGCAGTATTTT. Full variable domain (rest looked up from reference TRBV28 and TRBJ2-3): DVKVTQSSRYLVKRTGEKVFLECVQDMDHENMFWYRQDPGLGLRLIYFSYDVKMKEKGDIPEGYSVSREKKERFSLILESASTNQTSMYLCASRQVFGTDTQYFGPGTRLTVL.

CDR3 sequence (DNA): TGTGCCAGTAGTCGTTCAACTAATGAAAAACTGTTTTTT. Protein sequence: CASSRSTNEKLFF. The chain recombines TRBV19 with TRBJ1-4; no firm D call. CDR3 size: 13 residues. V lost 5 bases and J lost 0, with 4 bases in between. Looked up from germline, CDR1 is LNHDA and CDR2 is SQIVND (reference sequence). The full variable domain, with the rest looked up from reference TRBV19 and TRBJ1-4, is DGGITQSPKYLFRKEGQNVTLSCEQNLNHDAMYWYRQDPGQGLRLIYYSQIVNDFQKGDIAEGYSVSREKKESFPLTVTSAQKNPTAFYLCASSRSTNEKLFFGSGTQLSVL.

This chain uses TRBV11-2 with TRBJ1-4; D call uncertain. There are 12 residues in the CDR3. The V end lost 0 bases, the J end lost 7 bases, and 3 bases lay between the germline ends. Germline CDR1 and CDR2: SGHAT and FQNNGV. In nucleotides, the CDR3 is TGTGCCAGCAGCTTAGAGGTTGAAAAACTGTTTTTT. Protein product: CASSLEVEKLFF.

The chain couples TRBV28 to TRBJ2-7, with D uncertain. The germline V gene has CDR1 MDHEN and CDR2 SYDVKM. The V gene lost 5 bases and the J gene lost 4 bases, with 9 bases spanning the gap. The CDR3 covers 12 residues. The DNA for the CDR3 is TGTGCCAGCAGTCCAGCGTCGTACGAGCAGTACTTC. Protein product: CASSPASYEQYF.

The CDR3 region has the DNA TGCGCCAGCAGTGAGTCTAGGCAGCGGGAGGGCCCAGATACGCAGTATTTT. Residues: CASSESRQREGPDTQYF. This chain uses TRBV10-1 with TRBJ2-3; 10 bases line up with TRBD2. This CDR3 is 17 amino acids long. V shed 0 bases, J shed 4 bases, and the junction held 7 bases outside the gene matches. Germline V gene sequence: CDR1 WNHNN, CDR2 SYGVQD (reference sequence).